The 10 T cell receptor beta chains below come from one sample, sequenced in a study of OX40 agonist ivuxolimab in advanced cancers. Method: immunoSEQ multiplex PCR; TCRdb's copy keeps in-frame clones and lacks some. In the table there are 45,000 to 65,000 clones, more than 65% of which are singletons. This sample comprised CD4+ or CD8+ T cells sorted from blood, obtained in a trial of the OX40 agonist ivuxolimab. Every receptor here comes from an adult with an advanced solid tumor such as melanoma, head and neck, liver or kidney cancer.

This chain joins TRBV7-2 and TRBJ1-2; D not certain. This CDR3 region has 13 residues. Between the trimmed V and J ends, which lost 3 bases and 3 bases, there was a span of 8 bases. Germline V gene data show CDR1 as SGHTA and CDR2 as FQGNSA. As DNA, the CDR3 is TGTGCCAGCAGCTTGGGTAGAGACTATGGCTACACCTTC. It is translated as CASSLGRDYGYTF.

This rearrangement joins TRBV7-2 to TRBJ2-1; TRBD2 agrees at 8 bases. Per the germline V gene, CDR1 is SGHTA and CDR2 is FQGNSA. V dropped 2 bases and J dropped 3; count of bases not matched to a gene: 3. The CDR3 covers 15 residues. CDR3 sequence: CASSLPSGFYNEQFF. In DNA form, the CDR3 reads TGTGCCAGCAGCTTACCTAGCGGGTTCTACAATGAGCAGTTCTTC.

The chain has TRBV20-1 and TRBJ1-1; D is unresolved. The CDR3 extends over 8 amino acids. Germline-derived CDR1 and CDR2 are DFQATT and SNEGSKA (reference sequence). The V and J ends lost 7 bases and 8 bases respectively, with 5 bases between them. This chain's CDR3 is CSVSEAFF. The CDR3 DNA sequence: TGCAGTGTCTCGGAAGCTTTCTTT.

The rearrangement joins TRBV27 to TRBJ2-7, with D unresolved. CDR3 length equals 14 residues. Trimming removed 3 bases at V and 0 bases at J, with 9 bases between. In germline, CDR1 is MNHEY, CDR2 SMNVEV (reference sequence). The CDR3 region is CASSFSRSSYEQYF. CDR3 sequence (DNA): TGTGCCAGCAGTTTTTCCAGAAGCTCCTACGAGCAGTACTTC.

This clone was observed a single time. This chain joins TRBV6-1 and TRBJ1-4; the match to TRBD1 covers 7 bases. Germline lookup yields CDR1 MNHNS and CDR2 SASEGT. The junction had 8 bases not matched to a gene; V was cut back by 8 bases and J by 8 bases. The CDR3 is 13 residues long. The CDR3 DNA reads TGTGCCAGCCTCGAGGACAGGACCGAAAAACTGTTTTTT. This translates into CASLEDRTEKLFF.

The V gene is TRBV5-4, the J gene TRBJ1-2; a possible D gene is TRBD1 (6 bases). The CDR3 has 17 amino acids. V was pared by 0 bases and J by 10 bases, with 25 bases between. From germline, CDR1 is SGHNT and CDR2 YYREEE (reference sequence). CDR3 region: CASSLGRIMSGASFYTF. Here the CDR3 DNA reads TGTGCCAGCAGCTTGGGCCGGATTATGTCGGGGGCTAGTTTCTACACCTTC.

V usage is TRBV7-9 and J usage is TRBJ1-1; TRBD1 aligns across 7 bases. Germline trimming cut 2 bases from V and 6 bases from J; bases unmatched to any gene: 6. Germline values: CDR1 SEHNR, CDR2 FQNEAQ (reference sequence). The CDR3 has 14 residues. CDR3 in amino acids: CASSLRHQGAEAFF. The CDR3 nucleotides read TGTGCCAGCAGCTTACGTCATCAGGGGGCTGAAGCTTTCTTT.

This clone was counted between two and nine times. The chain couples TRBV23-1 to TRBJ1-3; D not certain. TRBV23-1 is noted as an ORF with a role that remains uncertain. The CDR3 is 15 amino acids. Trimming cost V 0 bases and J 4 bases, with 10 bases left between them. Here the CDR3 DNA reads TGCGCCAGCAGTCAATCAAGGTTAGGGGGAAACACCATATATTTT. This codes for CASSQSRLGGNTIYF.

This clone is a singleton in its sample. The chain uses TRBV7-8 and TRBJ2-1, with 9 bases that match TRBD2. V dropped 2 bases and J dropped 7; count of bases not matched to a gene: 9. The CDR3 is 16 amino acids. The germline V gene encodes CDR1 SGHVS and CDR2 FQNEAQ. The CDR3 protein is CASSLFWAGGPNEQFF. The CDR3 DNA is TGTGCCAGCAGCTTATTCTGGGCGGGGGGGCCGAATGAGCAGTTCTTC. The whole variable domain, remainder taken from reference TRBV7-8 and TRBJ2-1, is GAGVSQSPRYKVAKRGQDVALRCDPISGHVSLFWYQQALGQGPEFLTYFQNEAQLDKSGLPSDRFFAERPEGSVSTLKIQRTQQEDSAVYLCASSLFWAGGPNEQFFGPGTRLTVL.

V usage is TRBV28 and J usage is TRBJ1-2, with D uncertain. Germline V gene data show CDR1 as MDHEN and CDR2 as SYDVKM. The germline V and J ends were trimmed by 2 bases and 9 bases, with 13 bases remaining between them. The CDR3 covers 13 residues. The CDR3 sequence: CASSLTSQFSYTF. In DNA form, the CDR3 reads TGTGCCAGCAGTTTAACATCACAATTTAGCTACACCTTC.